Below, one T cell receptor (beta chain) is given with its context. Its antigen is undetermined. At one end, the junction sequence differs from germline, possibly due to a read error. The CDR3 totals 12 residues. Germline-derived CDR1 and CDR2 are SEHNR and FQNEAQ (reference sequence). This sample is part of a study of cytomegalovirus exposure and HLA in healthy donors. Overall study findings and caveats: Compared with the roughly 700-donor mean, an Asian-associated ancestry cluster reportedly had fewer N-insertions, according to a later analysis. Highest at DRB1 and lowest at HLA-C, TCR association rates differed among HLA loci in a later analysis.

With 60 Vbeta and 13 Jbeta primers, the PCR was carried out. Produced via immunoSEQ multiplex PCR; TCRdb's table is partial and in-frame only. In the table there are 130,000 to 150,000 clones, approximately 70% of which are singletons. This rearrangement joins TRBV7-9 to TRBJ2-7, with D maybe TRBD2 (5 bases). What was sequenced was PBMCs. This receptor was taken from a human donor in good health. In DNA form, the CDR3 reads TGTTCCAGCGGTACACAGTTCTACGAGCAGTACTTC. Amino acids: CSSGTQFYEQYF.